Below, 26 T cell receptor beta chains from the same sample are listed, as sequenced in a study of blood T cells in healthy people across ages (dated by TCRdb to between 2014 and 2016). The library was obtained by 5' RACE. TCRdb names Illumina HiSeq 2500 as the instrument used. The second PCR ran for about 7 to 11 cycles and used a J-beta primer mix along with a sample-barcoded 5' primer. The public sequencing data were trimmed at Q25 with fastp and processed into clonotypes with MiXCR by TCRdb, which kept only in-frame beta chains. Rows are combined by CDR3 protein, so each entry shows the most common genes and DNA. This sample comprises 700,000 or so distinct CDR3 sequences, roughly 20% of them detected only once. 22% of the sample comes from the top ten. Material: blood. The origin of the receptors is a man aged 70-80 years in good health.

V usage is TRBV5-5 and J usage is TRBJ2-2; D not resolved. CDR1 is SGHKS and CDR2 is YYEKEE in the germline V gene (reference sequence). This CDR3 is built from 14 residues. Between the trimmed V and J ends, which lost 2 bases and 0 bases, there was a span of 5 bases. This CDR3 is CASSFRANTGELFF. The CDR3 nucleotides are TGTGCCAGCAGCTTCCGCGCGAACACCGGGGAGCTGTTTTTT.

This clonotype was seen only a few times. The chain is built from TRBV5-1 and TRBJ2-2; D call uncertain. Per the germline V gene, CDR1 is SGHRS and CDR2 is YFSETQ. V lost 0 bases, J lost 1 base, and 7 bases lay in between. The length of the CDR3 is 15 residues. The CDR3 here is CASSLDRVNTGELFF. DNA for the CDR3: TGCGCCAGCAGCTTGGATAGGGTGAACACCGGGGAGCTGTTTTTT.

This clonotype has just a few counts. This chain links TRBV20-1 with TRBJ2-3; 14 nucleotides match TRBD2. V lost 4 bases and J lost 0; bases outside the gene matches: 3. The CDR3 loop spans 16 amino acids. CDR1 is DFQATT, CDR2 SNEGSKA, per germline (reference sequence). The CDR3 sequence: CSAKGLAGVSTDTQYF. The CDR3 bases are TGCAGTGCTAAGGGACTAGCGGGAGTGAGCACAGATACGCAGTATTTT.

The chain uses TRBV7-9 and TRBJ1-5; perhaps TRBD1 as D (6 bases). Germline V CDR1 and CDR2: SEHNR, FQNEAQ (reference sequence). The CDR3 is made up of 16 amino acids. The V gene lost 5 bases and the J gene lost 0 bases, with 14 bases spanning the gap. The chain's CDR3 is CASSPGDTHSNQPQHF. CDR3 nucleotide sequence: TGTGCCAGCAGCCCCGGGGACACCCATAGCAATCAGCCCCAGCATTTT.

The V gene is TRBV28, the J gene TRBJ2-5; 16 bases map to TRBD2. The CDR3 is 15 residues long. In germline, CDR1 is MDHEN, CDR2 SYDVKM. V dropped 7 bases and J dropped 11; count of bases not matched to a gene: 10. In DNA form, the CDR3 reads TGTGCCAGCAACACCGGGACTAGCGGGGGGGGGACTCAGTACTTC. Encoded protein: CASNTGTSGGGTQYF.

The table lists this clonotype with a few counts. The chain links TRBV4-3 to TRBJ1-2, with a tentative D call TRBD1 (6 bases). Germline CDR1 is LGHNA and CDR2 is YSLEER. Trimming took off 4 bases at V and 7 bases at J, with 16 bases between the two ends. The CDR3 has 14 residues. The CDR3 DNA follows: TGCGCCAGCAGCCCCGCGGGGGCTTTACCTGGCTACACCTTC. Protein sequence: CASSPAGALPGYTF.

This chain connects TRBV6-2 or TRBV6-3 to TRBJ2-7, with 11 bases that match TRBD2. Germline trimming cut 4 bases from V and 0 bases from J; bases unmatched to any gene: 8. CDR1 is MNHEY and CDR2 is SVGEGT in the germline V gene. CDR3 size: 17 residues. This CDR3 reads CASSFSTSGSVSYEQYV. CDR3 nucleotide sequence: TGTGCCAGCAGTTTTTCTACTAGCGGGAGTGTCTCCTACGAGCAGTACGTC.

The V gene is TRBV20-1, the J gene TRBJ2-4, with D unclear. CDR3 length equals 12 residues. V was clipped by 0 bases and J by 9 bases, with 9 bases between them. Germline CDR1 DFQATT, CDR2 SNEGSKA (reference sequence). This CDR3 reads CSARDHLSIQYF. CDR3 in DNA: TGCAGTGCTAGAGATCACCTGTCCATTCAGTACTTC.

The chain combines TRBV10-3 with TRBJ1-4; 9 nucleotides align to TRBD1. The germline gives CDR1 ENHRY, CDR2 SYGVKD. The CDR3 spans 15 residues. V shed 5 bases and J 7 bases; nucleotides not matched to a gene: 8. The CDR3 spells CAISPSTGGGEKLFF. The CDR3 DNA reads TGTGCCATCAGTCCCTCGACAGGGGGTGGTGAAAAACTGTTTTTT.

This clonotype was seen repeatedly, ten times or more. CDR3 sequence: CASSFLAAGRYTQYF. The CDR3 nucleotides read TGTGCCAGCAGTTTTTTAGCGGCTGGCAGGTATACGCAGTATTTT. V gene TRBV28 combines with J gene TRBJ2-3, with a possible D match to TRBD2 (6 bases). Germline assignment: CDR1 MDHEN and CDR2 SYDVKM. Trimming removed 3 bases from V and 7 bases from J, with 17 bases in between. The CDR3 has 15 amino acids.

The rearrangement uses TRBV30 and TRBJ1-5, with 12 bases identical to TRBD1. Losses at the gene ends were 1 base for V and 2 bases for J; bases not matched to a gene: 6. Germline-derived CDR1 and CDR2 are GTSNPN and SVGIG (reference sequence). The CDR3 consists of 17 residues. The CDR3 DNA reads TGTGCCTGGAGTGGGGGACAGGGGGCAGCGGGCAATCAGCCCCAGCATTTT. It translates to CAWSGGQGAAGNQPQHF.

This CDR3 reads CASSLFGGDIQYF. The CDR3 DNA is TGTGCCAGCAGCTTATTTGGGGGGGACATTCAGTACTTC. The chain joins TRBV7-6 to TRBJ2-4, with TRBD2 matching 7 bases. The V segment lost 2 bases and the J segment 8 bases; nucleotides outside the gene matches: 3. This CDR3 spans 13 amino acids. Germline CDR1 reads SGHVS; CDR2 reads FNYEAQ.

The CDR3 DNA follows: TGCGCCAGCAGCGACGATCGACGGAGGGCGGGAACTGAAGCTTTCTTT. It encodes CASSDDRRRAGTEAFF. The chain employs TRBV5-1 and TRBJ1-1, with unresolved D. This CDR3 comprises 16 residues. Germline assignment: CDR1 SGHRS and CDR2 YFSETQ. Between the trimmed V and J ends, which lost 4 bases and 5 bases, there was a span of 21 bases.

This clonotype was found a few times. This chain links TRBV12-3 or TRBV12-4 with TRBJ2-7, with a tentative D call TRBD1 (6 bases). With 8 bases removed from V and 0 bases from J, the gap between germline ends came to 11 bases. The CDR3 runs to 13 residues. CDR3 DNA sequence: TGTGCCAGCCAACAGGGATTCTCCTACGAGCAGTACTTC. Residues: CASQQGFSYEQYF.

The sample holds many counts of this clonotype. This rearrangement joins TRBV30 to TRBJ2-1; D is unresolved. This CDR3 region has 12 residues. Trimming removed 3 bases at V and 6 bases at J, with 9 bases between. CDR1 is GTSNPN and CDR2 is SVGIG in the germline V gene (reference sequence). The CDR3 loop is CAWSSIGNEQFF. The CDR3 DNA reads TGTGCCTGGAGCTCGATCGGCAATGAGCAGTTCTTC.

The chain is built from TRBV28 and TRBJ2-2; 10 bases map to TRBD2. CDR1 is MDHEN and CDR2 is SYDVKM in the germline V gene. The CDR3 extends over 14 amino acids. Losses at the gene ends were 7 bases for V and 5 bases for J; bases not matched to a gene: 4. The CDR3, as DNA: TGTGCCAGCAAGCGGGAGGGCCGAACCGGGGAGCTGTTTTTT. This translates into CASKREGRTGELFF.

This clonotype was seen more than once but under ten times. V gene TRBV29-1 combines with J gene TRBJ2-5; D is undetermined. With 6 bases removed from V and 3 bases from J, the gap between germline ends came to 14 bases. The CDR3 consists of 13 residues. The V gene's germline CDR1 is SQVTM and CDR2 ANQGSEA. This CDR3 is CSVRRTSEETQYF. The CDR3 DNA is TGCAGCGTGAGAAGAACCTCTGAAGAGACCCAGTACTTC. Looking up the rest from reference TRBV29-1 and TRBJ2-5 gives the full variable domain: SAVISQKPSRDICQRGTSLTIQCQVDSQVTMMFWYRQQPGQSLTLIATANQGSEATYESGFVIDKFPISRPNLTFSTLTVSNMSPEDSSIYLCSVRRTSEETQYFGPGTRLLVL.

This clonotype was observed a handful of times. The gene calls are TRBV14 and TRBJ2-5; D unresolved. Matching the DNA end better, TRBJ2-7 makes the J call doubtful. This CDR3 spans 15 amino acids. Germline values: CDR1 SGHDN, CDR2 FVKESK. This chain's CDR3 is CASSQLNSQSYEQYF. The CDR3 region has the DNA TGTGCCAGCAGCCAATTAAACAGCCAAAGCTACGAGCAGTACTTC.

This clonotype showed up just a few times. Since a much larger clone is just one base distant, this may be a read error. J is TRBJ1-1 and V is TRBV5-6, with TRBD1 matching 8 bases. V trimming: 2 bases; J trimming: 5 bases; junction bases outside the gene matches: 2. Germline CDR1 SGHDT, CDR2 YYEEEE. This CDR3 comprises 13 residues. CDR3 amino acids: CASSFTGGTEAFF. The DNA of the CDR3 is TGTGCCAGCAGCTTTACAGGGGGGACTGAAGCTTTCTTT.

This clonotype was counted at least ten times. The chain is built from TRBV12-3 or TRBV12-4 and TRBJ2-5, with 7 bases identical to TRBD1. This CDR3 spans 15 amino acids. V was clipped by 2 bases and J by 1 base; unmatched bases: 4. The CDR3 DNA sequence: TGTGCCAGCAGTTTAAGACAGGGAATCCAAGAGACCCAGTACTTC. It specifies CASSLRQGIQETQYF.

This clonotype has just a few counts. The chain employs TRBV4-3 and TRBJ1-5; 8 bases match TRBD1. Germline CDR1 LGHNA, CDR2 YSLEER. This CDR3 has 14 amino acids. J lost 7 bases, V lost 4 bases, and 6 bases had no gene match. DNA of the CDR3: TGCGCCAGCAGCCGAGACAGGGGACGGCAGCCCCAGCATTTT. Translated: CASSRDRGRQPQHF.

The chain combines TRBV9 with TRBJ1-2; no definite D call. Germline V gene data show CDR1 as SGDLS and CDR2 as YYNGEE. Trimming stripped 3 bases from V and 3 bases from J, with 12 bases between. The CDR3 totals 14 residues. The CDR3 DNA sequence: TGTGCCAGCAGCGCCTCTGGCAGCCACTATGGCTACACCTTC. It specifies CASSASGSHYGYTF. Supplemented by reference TRBV9 and TRBJ1-2, the full variable domain reads DSGVTQTPKHLITATGQRVTLRCSPRSGDLSVYWYQQSLDQGLQFLIQYYNGEERAKGNILERFSAQQFPDLHSELNLSSLELGDSALYFCASSASGSHYGYTFGSGTRLTVV.

Only a few counts were recorded for this clonotype. The chain recombines TRBV4-1 with TRBJ1-1, with no clear D. The CDR3 runs to 14 residues. Germline V gene sequence: CDR1 MGHRA, CDR2 YSYEKL. V gave up 4 bases and J gave up 6 bases, with 15 bases separating them. The CDR3: CASSPDSNRAEAFF. The CDR3 DNA sequence: TGCGCCAGCAGCCCCGATTCAAATAGGGCTGAAGCTTTCTTT.

This clonotype was observed a handful of times. This chain's CDR3 is CASSQVTNRGSYNSPLHF. In DNA, the CDR3 is TGTGCCAGCAGCCAAGTCACAAACAGGGGATCCTATAATTCACCCCTCCACTTT. The chain links TRBV3-1 to TRBJ1-6; 7 bases match TRBD1. In germline, CDR1 is LGHDT, CDR2 YNNKEL (reference sequence). The CDR3 consists of 18 residues. Trimming at V came to 1 base and at J to 1 base, leaving 7 bases not matched to a gene.

The chain joins TRBV20-1 to TRBJ1-6; D gene uncertain. Germline CDR1 reads DFQATT; CDR2 reads SNEGSKA (reference sequence). V shed 0 bases and J shed 10 bases, with 19 bases lying between them. This CDR3 is built from 16 residues. CDR3 in amino acids: CSARDPREGMGSPLHF. The CDR3 bases are TGCAGTGCTAGAGACCCTCGGGAGGGAATGGGATCACCCCTCCACTTT.

This chain links TRBV20-1 with TRBJ2-3; no clear D. Trimming stripped 2 bases from V and 2 bases from J, with 20 bases between. In germline, CDR1 is DFQATT, CDR2 SNEGSKA (reference sequence). The CDR3 runs to 17 residues. CDR3 region: CSARSPVLQVNTDTQYF. In nucleotides, the CDR3 is TGCAGTGCTAGAAGTCCCGTCCTTCAGGTCAACACAGATACGCAGTATTTT.